This TCR beta chain was identified during a study of CD4 T cells in relation to SARS-CoV-2 and coronaviruses (dated by TCRdb to the early 2020s). Context from the whole study: In the ViraFEST assay, PBMCs were grown with antigen for about ten days, and TCR beta CDR3s were then sequenced to identify antigen-specific clonal expansions. Across all 12 patients in the convalescent cohort, the median age was around 40 years, with a range of roughly 21 to 80 years. Using patient-derived lymphoblastoid cell lines, the shared crossreactive spike epitopes were mapped to their HLA restriction. A different TCR-beta assay, based on Illumina, was used to sequence expansion assays from other donors in the study. Among the approximately 12 convalescent patients, 8 males and 4 females were included, and two of the subjects were Hispanic. The Adaptive Biotechnologies TCR-sequencing kit was used to sequence samples from a few pre-COVID donors and the naive versus memory experiments, whereas other data were Illumina-based. At the level of individual TCR clonotypes, the study measured memory CD4+ T cell crossreactivity between SARS-CoV-2 spike protein and common cold coronavirus spike proteins. Results and caveats for the whole study, not just this receptor: Sequencing of naive versus memory cells indicated that the assay detects memory recall responses, not primary responses primed during culture. Compared with monoreactive clones, crossreactive clones had significantly weaker SARS-CoV-2-driven expansion, a result consistent with antigenic imprinting. No donor contributed both pre-pandemic and post-infection samples, which limited tracing the source of pre-existing responses. Small numbers of patients and of tested TCRs limited the study. In around three fifths of donors, memory CD4+ clonotypes turned up that crossrecognized SARS-CoV-2 and at least one common cold coronavirus spike. Crossreactivity analysis centred on spike protein, so crossreactivity against other viral proteins was not assessed.

Turning to this clone: There is no known antigen for this receptor. No quality values exist for individual bases; no much larger clone is one base distant.

Survey-level immunoSEQ TCR-beta sequencing was performed on DNA from CEF-cultured naive and memory CD4+ T cells. As for how the authors treated the data: During preprocessing, nonproductive sequences were removed, along with CDR3s that did not begin with C, did not end with F or W, or were shorter than 7 amino acids. Antigen-specific clonotypes were called with the MANAFEST web app on the basis of expansion relative to the reference and to other culture wells. A clone was considered positive if significant expansion relative to the reference culture was observed in 2 of 3 replicate wells at an FDR below 0.05. A further requirement for positive clones was significant expansion compared with all other tandem wells, along with an odds ratio above 5. Cultured and uncultured naive and memory CD4+ repertoires were searched for previously identified spike- and CEF-reactive CDR3s. CDR3 homology was quantified as pairwise Levenshtein distance, calculated with the stringdist R package after three terminal residues were trimmed from each end. TCRdb limited this immuneACCESS table to in-frame rearrangements with V and J called. A share of clones is missing; checked studies link under half to unresolved V genes, and the rest is unexplained. The DNA was the basis for D and trimming; V, J and clone size are from that table. This sample has around 41,000 clones in its table, and about 87% of those were observed once. The ten most abundant clones make up roughly 1.2% of the sample.

Naive and memory CD4+ T cells were separated from cryopreserved PBMCs by CD4 enrichment followed by EasySep naive CD4+ T cell enrichment. Sorted naive or memory CD4+ T cells (more than 85,000) were cultured 1:1 with T cell-depleted PBMCs and CEF peptides for over eight days. In general, every peptide culture condition was set up in three replicate wells. PBMCs were isolated from leukapheresis product or whole blood by Ficoll-Paque PLUS gradient centrifugation. PBMCs were either used fresh in the expansion assay or cryopreserved at -140 degrees C. The QIAamp Micro DNA Kit was used to extract genomic DNA from the CD4+ T cells. From the cysteine through the phenylalanine, the CDR3 covers 17 amino acids. CDR3 DNA only is kept here, 51 bases in frame from base 1. The germline V gene provides CDR1 SGHAT and CDR2 FQNNGV. The germline V and J ends show losses of 1 base and 4 bases respectively, and no gene match explains 11 bases of the junction.

Input material: naive CD4+ T cells from PBMCs, cultured in vitro. What the cell subset or site label conveys for this sample: naive CD4+ T cells isolated by negative enrichment. The TCR sequence derives from an adult with COVID-19. The chain uses TRBV11-2 and TRBJ2-7; 9 of the junction bases match TRBD2. The CDR3 in this case is CASSLVGGASGEYEQYF. The nucleotides read TGTGCCAGCAGCTTAGTGGGGGGGGCTAGCGGGGAATACGAGCAGTACTTC.